These 5 T cell receptor beta chains were sequenced from one sample in a study of blood T cell repertoires in COVID-19. Using immunoSEQ multiplex PCR, the repertoire was profiled, and TCRdb retains in-frame clones only, with some absent. Altogether under 250,000 clones are present, around 84% being singletons, with the ten largest covering 4.5% to 5.5%. Specimen: peripheral blood. All receptors come from a woman aged 60-75 years who had recovered from COVID-19.

This clone occurred a few times. The chain employs TRBV2 and TRBJ1-1; D ambiguous. The length of the CDR3 is 14 residues. Germline V lookup: CDR1 SNHLY, CDR2 FYNNEI. Trimming took 4 bases from V and 1 from J, leaving 10 bases between them. CDR3 in amino acids: CASSVQTANTEAFF. The DNA of the CDR3 is TGTGCCAGCAGTGTCCAGACTGCGAACACTGAAGCTTTCTTT.

As to this clone: Other DNA variants within this sample encode the same CDR3. This rearrangement joins TRBV3-1 (or the pseudogene TRBV3-2) to TRBJ1-3; 7 positions match TRBD1. J gave up 4 bases and V 4 bases, and 4 bases lay outside the gene matches. The CDR3 is 14 amino acids. The germline V gene has CDR1 LGHDT and CDR2 YNNKEL (reference sequence). As DNA, the CDR3 is TGTGCCAGCAGCCCTCGGGACAGCGGAAACACCATATATTTT. Translated: CASSPRDSGNTIYF.

The J gene is TRBJ2-7, the V gene TRBV6-2 or TRBV6-3; the match to TRBD1 covers 9 bases. Germline V gene data show CDR1 as MNHEY and CDR2 as SVGEGT. The CDR3 is 15 amino acids. Trimming removed 1 base from V and 5 bases from J; junction bases left unmatched: 6. The CDR3 sequence: CASSYWGQGINEQYF. The CDR3 region has the DNA TGTGCCAGCAGTTACTGGGGACAGGGTATCAACGAGCAGTACTTC.

The chain has TRBV11-2 and TRBJ2-2, with 13 bases identical to TRBD2. Germline V lookup: CDR1 SGHAT, CDR2 FQNNGV. With 5 bases clipped from V and 7 bases from J, the junction kept 13 bases outside the gene matches. This CDR3 is 18 amino acids long. CDR3 sequence reads: CASSPRTSGGLPHGELFF. CDR3 DNA: TGTGCCAGCAGCCCTAGGACTAGCGGGGGACTACCCCACGGGGAGCTGTTTTTT. Drawing the rest from reference TRBV11-2 and TRBJ2-2, the complete variable domain is EAGVAQSPRYKIIEKRQSVAFWCNPISGHATLYWYQQILGQGPKLLIQFQNNGVVDDSQLPKDRFSAERLKGVDSTLKIQPAKLEDSAVYLCASSPRTSGGLPHGELFFGEGSRLTVL.

The rearrangement uses TRBV27 and TRBJ1-4; tentatively, D is TRBD1 (6 bases). V lost 3 bases, J lost 5 bases, and 7 bases lay in between. The CDR3 covers 13 residues. The germline V gene has CDR1 MNHEY and CDR2 SMNVEV (reference sequence). The CDR3 DNA follows: TGTGCCAGCAGTTTCCAGGGGAATGAAAAACTGTTTTTT. This translates into CASSFQGNEKLFF.